This T cell receptor (beta chain) is from a study of regulatory T cells in long-lasting Graves disease. TCR beta libraries were built with iRepertoire HTBI primers and Arm-PCR of CDR3 regions. In TCRdb, the multiplex PCR reads were re-called with MiXCR into one record per CDR3 protein. The sample carries 450,000 or so distinct CDR3 sequences, less than 25% recorded once. Time point of the sample: persistent/refractory GD, antithyroid drugs over 5 years with positive TRAb. The authors made the TCR library using RNA they extracted from PBMCs. An endocrinology unit in Xi'an, China, supplied the patients. Study results and limitations: A greater number of public clonotypes (over 2,500) was shared by persistent patients than by new patients (around 960). Persistent disease favored TRBV28, TRBJ1-2 and TRBJ2-5.

There are a few counts of this clonotype. Antigen specificity is unknown. The CDR3 sequence is 12 residues long. CDR1 ENHRY and CDR2 SYGVKD come from the germline V gene. V shed 2 bases and J shed 5 bases, with 6 bases lying between them. V is TRBV10-3 and J is TRBJ1-2; D is uncertain. The sequence came from a female donor with Graves disease. Sequences were derived from peripheral blood mononuclear cells (PBMCs), sampled when the disease was refractory, from a patient treated with antithyroid drugs. CDR3 in amino acids: CAISEGRYGYTF. CDR3 coding DNA: TGTGCCATCAGTGAGGGGAGGTATGGCTACACCTTC.